In this sample, the clone carrying this TCR beta chain turned up a few times. Its specificity is not known. In the original workflow: Ranging from roughly 23,224 to 700,000, TCR counts per sample had a median value of about 96,000. TCRdb recomputed calls from the RACE reads with MiXCR, one row per CDR3 protein. For this entry, the V and J calls and clone size follow TCRdb and not the study's own pipeline. The repertoire holds more than 300,000 distinct CDR3 sequences, with 4.5% to 5.5% as singletons. The record originates from a study of human T cells and chemical hapten exposure. Across the study: DPC at 2% was the sensitizing agent, placed on about 2 cm by about 2 cm of upper inner arm skin.

Per the germline V gene, CDR1 is LNHDA and CDR2 is SQIVND (reference sequence). V dropped 5 bases and J dropped 1 base, with 14 bases sitting between them. There are 15 residues in the CDR3. The time point is: pre-sensitization, week 0. Sample treatment: therapeutic diphenylcyclopropenone sensitization with weekly scalp DPC. Regarding the study as a whole: No alteration of TCRs above 1 in 1000 frequency was seen with DPC sensitization. Expanded TCRs made up significantly more big CDR3 similarity clusters than controls did.

The rearrangement uses TRBV19 and TRBJ2-5; tentatively, D is TRBD1 (5 bases). This receptor was identified in a woman aged 18-29 years with alopecia areata. Some clones in this sample may be carry-over from other donors' samples. This specimen was whole blood, taken in connection with sensitization to the hapten diphenylcyclopropenone (DPC). The CDR3 coding sequence is TGTGCCAGTAGTGATACCAGGGCCGGCCAAGAGACCCAGTACTTC. This codes for CASSDTRAGQETQYF.